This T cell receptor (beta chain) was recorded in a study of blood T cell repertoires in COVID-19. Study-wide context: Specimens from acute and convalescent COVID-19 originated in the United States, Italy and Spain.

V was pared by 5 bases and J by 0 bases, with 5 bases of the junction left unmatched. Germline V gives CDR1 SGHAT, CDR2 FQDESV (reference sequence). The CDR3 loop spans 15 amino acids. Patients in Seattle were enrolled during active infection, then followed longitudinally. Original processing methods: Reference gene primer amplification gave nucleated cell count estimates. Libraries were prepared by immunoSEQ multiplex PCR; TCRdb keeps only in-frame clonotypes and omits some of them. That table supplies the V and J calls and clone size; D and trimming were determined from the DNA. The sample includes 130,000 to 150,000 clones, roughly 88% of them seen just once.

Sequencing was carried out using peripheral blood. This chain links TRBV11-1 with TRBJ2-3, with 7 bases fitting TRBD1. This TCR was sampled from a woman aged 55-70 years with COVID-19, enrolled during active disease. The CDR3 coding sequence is TGTGCCAGCAGCCCCCAGGGGGTTAGCACAGATACGCAGTATTTT. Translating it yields CASSPQGVSTDTQYF.